The 2 T cell receptor beta chains in this list originate from one sample, sequenced in a study of radiation and T cells in renal cell carcinoma. The time point is: blood 2 weeks post-SBRT. Treatment denoted: 15 Gy SBRT to primary tumor, nephrectomy 4 weeks later. Clones were sequenced by immunoSEQ multiplex PCR, and TCRdb holds only the in-frame ones, with some missing. Among about 120,000 clones listed, around 85% were seen once. The sequenced sample was blood, obtained from a patient whose treatment included radiotherapy and nephrectomy. These receptors were taken from a man aged 50 to 59 with renal cell carcinoma.

The chain carries TRBV7-2 and TRBJ1-2, with TRBD1 matching over 7 bases. The CDR3 totals 17 residues. Germline V gene sequence: CDR1 SGHTA, CDR2 FQGNSA. Unmatched junction bases numbered 16, after V lost 3 bases and J lost 6 bases. CDR3 DNA: TGTGCCAGCAGCTTTGGTTCGCGGGCAGGGGGGAATCATGGCTACACCTTC. Amino acid sequence: CASSFGSRAGGNHGYTF.

J is TRBJ2-3 and V is TRBV18, with a weak D call TRBD2 (5 bases). The germline V gene encodes CDR1 KGHSH and CDR2 LQKENI. The CDR3 is 16 amino acids. Trimming pared 0 bases from V and 5 bases from J, leaving 15 bases between. In nucleotides, the CDR3 is TGTGCCAGCTCACCACCCCATGAGGGAGCTGTAGATACGCAGTATTTT. Its protein is CASSPPHEGAVDTQYF. Full variable domain (outside the CDR3, taken from reference TRBV18 and TRBJ2-3): NAGVMQNPRHLVRRRGQEARLRCSPMKGHSHVYWYRQLPEEGLKFMVYLQKENIIDESGMPKERFSAEFPKEGPSILRIQQVVRGDSAAYFCASSPPHEGAVDTQYFGPGTRLTVL.